The 21 T cell receptor beta chains below come from one sample, sequenced in a study of immune evolution from preneoplasia to lung adenocarcinoma. The table came from immunoSEQ multiplex PCR; TCRdb's copy has only in-frame clones and leaves some out. The sample contains 14,000 to 15,000 clones, about 80% of which appear only once. Sequenced input: FFPE minimally invasive lung adenocarcinoma tissue. The receptors shown here come from a person between 60 and 80 years old with lung adenocarcinoma.

CDR3 amino acids: CSVEILENTEAFF. The CDR3 DNA reads TGCAGCGTTGAGATACTGGAGAACACTGAAGCTTTCTTT. This rearrangement joins TRBV29-1 to TRBJ1-1; D is ambiguous. Germline assignment: CDR1 SQVTM and CDR2 ANQGSEA. Trimming took off 3 bases at V and 1 base at J, with 9 bases between the two ends. This CDR3 spans 13 amino acids.

This chain connects TRBV9 to TRBJ1-2; D ambiguous. This CDR3 is built from 15 residues. Trimming removed 0 bases at V and 0 bases at J, with 9 bases between. Germline V CDR1 and CDR2: SGDLS, YYNGEE. CDR3 in DNA: TGTGCCAGCAGCGTAGGTAGGGCAGCTAACTATGGCTACACCTTC. It yields the protein CASSVGRAANYGYTF. The full variable domain, in which reference TRBV9 and TRBJ1-2 provide the parts outside the CDR3, is DSGVTQTPKHLITATGQRVTLRCSPRSGDLSVYWYQQSLDQGLQFLIQYYNGEERAKGNILERFSAQQFPDLHSELNLSSLELGDSALYFCASSVGRAANYGYTFGSGTRLTVV.

The chain links TRBV7-9 to TRBJ1-2; TRBD1 is a possible D gene (6 bases). From germline, CDR1 is SEHNR and CDR2 FQNEAQ (reference sequence). Between the trimmed V and J ends, which lost 6 bases and 0 bases, there was a span of 11 bases. The CDR3 runs 14 residues. This chain's CDR3 is CASSVEGANYGYTF. The CDR3 DNA sequence: TGTGCCAGCAGTGTGGAGGGGGCTAACTATGGCTACACCTTC. The entire variable domain, with the rest obtained from reference TRBV7-9 and TRBJ1-2, is as follows: DTGVSQNPRHKITKRGQNVTFRCDPISEHNRLYWYRQTLGQGPEFLTYFQNEAQLEKSRLLSDRFSAERPKGSFSTLEIQRTEQGDSAMYLCASSVEGANYGYTFGSGTRLTVV.

The chain combines TRBV10-3 with TRBJ1-2, with a possible D match to TRBD1 (5 bases). The V and J ends lost 10 bases and 4 bases respectively, with 19 bases between them. Germline values: CDR1 ENHRY, CDR2 SYGVKD. This CDR3 comprises 14 residues. CDR3 bases: TGTGCCACCCAGAATCCCGCGGGGGGCTATGGCTACACCTTC. It yields the protein CATQNPAGGYGYTF.

To note about this clone: The junction shows a germline mismatch at one end, possibly a read error. V is TRBV7-7 and J is TRBJ2-7, with TRBD1 matching 11 bases. Germline assignment: CDR1 SSHAT and CDR2 FNYEAQ (reference sequence). The CDR3 spans 13 residues. The CDR3 bases are TGTGCTAGCAGCTGGGACAGGGGGTACGAGCAGTACTTC. Translating it yields CASSWDRGYEQYF.

The chain carries TRBV6-5 and TRBJ2-1, with 7 bases lining up with TRBD2. There are 13 residues in the CDR3. The ends lost 6 bases at V and 9 bases at J; junction bases unmatched: 8. CDR1 is MNHEY and CDR2 is SVGAGI in the germline V gene. The CDR3: CASRGTSVGEQFF. CDR3 DNA sequence: TGTGCCAGCAGGGGCACTAGCGTAGGTGAGCAGTTCTTC.

V is TRBV7-9 and J is TRBJ2-7, with D uncertain. V gave up 4 bases and J gave up 7 bases, with 14 bases separating them. CDR1 is SEHNR and CDR2 is FQNEAQ in the germline V gene (reference sequence). This CDR3 spans 13 amino acids. CDR3 protein: CASSSSALGEQYF. The DNA for the CDR3 is TGTGCCAGCAGCTCAAGTGCCTTAGGAGAGCAGTACTTC.

The chain uses TRBV19 and TRBJ1-5; D ambiguous. From germline, CDR1 is LNHDA and CDR2 SQIVND (reference sequence). The CDR3 consists of 16 residues. Deletions cut 9 bases from V and 4 bases from J, with 22 bases between. CDR3 residues: CASKTPAWGPNQPQHF. Written as DNA, the CDR3 is TGTGCCAGCAAAACCCCAGCGTGGGGTCCGAATCAGCCCCAGCATTTT. Based on the CDR3 plus reference TRBV19 and TRBJ1-5, the full variable domain is DGGITQSPKYLFRKEGQNVTLSCEQNLNHDAMYWYRQDPGQGLRLIYYSQIVNDFQKGDIAEGYSVSREKKESFPLTVTSAQKNPTAFYLCASKTPAWGPNQPQHFGDGTRLSIL.

The chain links TRBV27 to TRBJ1-1; D may be TRBD1 (5 bases). The CDR3 has 16 amino acids. Germline V CDR1 and CDR2: MNHEY, SMNVEV (reference sequence). Trimming took 3 bases from V and 5 from J, leaving 19 bases between them. The CDR3 DNA reads TGTGCCAGCAGTTTGAACTTCGGGGGGGGAGGGACTGAAGCTTTCTTT. Translating it yields CASSLNFGGGGTEAFF.

This clone was counted only a few times. J is TRBJ2-3 and V is TRBV18, with unresolved D. Trimming took 3 bases from V and 2 from J, leaving 6 bases between them. The CDR3 has 13 residues. Germline CDR1 KGHSH, CDR2 LQKENI. Written as DNA, the CDR3 is TGTGCCAGCTCACCGGGGTACACAGATACGCAGTATTTT. This encodes CASSPGYTDTQYF.

The chain recombines TRBV11-2 with TRBJ2-3; D is unclear. Germline assignment: CDR1 SGHAT and CDR2 FQNNGV. V was cut by 1 base and J by 4 bases, with 3 bases left in between. This CDR3 contains 12 residues. DNA of the CDR3: TGTGCCAGCAGCTTAGTTTCAGATACGCAGTATTTT. Translated, it gives CASSLVSDTQYF.

The V call is TRBV27, the J call TRBJ2-2; D not resolved. Germline values: CDR1 MNHEY, CDR2 SMNVEV (reference sequence). V dropped 5 bases and J dropped 3 bases, with 4 bases sitting between them. There are 12 residues in the CDR3. The CDR3 is CASSRYTGELFF. Here the CDR3 DNA reads TGTGCCAGCAGTCGCTACACCGGGGAGCTGTTTTTT.

This chain connects TRBV5-6 to TRBJ1-2; D unclear. CDR3 size: 13 residues. Germline values: CDR1 SGHDT, CDR2 YYEEEE. V shed 1 base and J shed 4 bases, with 8 bases lying between them. This CDR3 reads CASSLPGTYGYTF. The CDR3 nucleotides are TGTGCCAGCAGCTTGCCCGGTACCTATGGCTACACCTTC.

This clone was counted between two and nine times. This rearrangement joins TRBV19 to TRBJ2-1, with TRBD1 matching 7 bases. The CDR3 is made up of 12 amino acids. CDR1 and CDR2 (germline): LNHDA, SQIVND (reference sequence). Germline trimming cut 3 bases from V and 12 bases from J; bases unmatched to any gene: 5. The CDR3 DNA follows: TGTGCCAGTAGTATGAGGGACAGCTTGCAGTTCTTC. Protein: CASSMRDSLQFF.

The chain joins TRBV5-1 to TRBJ2-5; perhaps TRBD1 as D (6 bases). V was pared by 1 base and J by 5 bases, with 12 bases between. The CDR3 is 14 residues long. In germline, CDR1 is SGHRS, CDR2 YFSETQ. CDR3 in DNA: TGCGCCAGCAGCTTGACAGGGTTTGAGGAGACCCAGTACTTC. This translates into CASSLTGFEETQYF.

This chain connects TRBV28 to TRBJ1-5; no clear D. CDR3 size: 14 residues. The germline V gene encodes CDR1 MDHEN and CDR2 SYDVKM. Trimming stripped 8 bases from V and 6 bases from J, with 17 bases between. The CDR3 bases are TGTGCCAGCGCCGAGCCTAGAGGGATTCAGCCCCAGCATTTT. Translation: CASAEPRGIQPQHF.

V usage is TRBV29-1 and J usage is TRBJ1-1; D is ambiguous. Trimming removed 7 bases from V and 2 bases from J, with 8 bases in between. Germline-derived CDR1 and CDR2 are SQVTM and ANQGSEA. CDR3 length equals 11 residues. CDR3 nucleotides: TGCAGCGCCCCGTCCAACACTGAAGCTTTCTTT. This gives the protein CSAPSNTEAFF. The entire variable domain, with the rest obtained from reference TRBV29-1 and TRBJ1-1, is as follows: SAVISQKPSRDICQRGTSLTIQCQVDSQVTMMFWYRQQPGQSLTLIATANQGSEATYESGFVIDKFPISRPNLTFSTLTVSNMSPEDSSIYLCSAPSNTEAFFGQGTRLTVV.

This chain uses TRBV2 with TRBJ2-5; 7 nucleotides align to TRBD2. With 3 bases clipped from V and 5 bases from J, the junction kept 6 bases outside the gene matches. Germline values: CDR1 SNHLY, CDR2 FYNNEI. The CDR3 sequence is 14 residues long. The CDR3 here is CASSELLGGETQYF. CDR3 coding DNA: TGTGCCAGCAGTGAGTTGCTGGGGGGGGAGACCCAGTACTTC. Using reference TRBV2 and TRBJ2-5 for the parts outside the CDR3, the full variable domain is EPEVTQTPSHQVTQMGQEVILRCVPISNHLYFYWYRQILGQKVEFLVSFYNNEISEKSEIFDDQFSVERPDGSNFTLKIRSTKLEDSAMYFCASSELLGGETQYFGPGTRLLVL.

This clone was detected only once. This chain uses TRBV6-5 with TRBJ2-5; 8 bases fit TRBD1. This CDR3 comprises 13 residues. V trimming: 6 bases; J trimming: 4 bases; junction bases outside the gene matches: 4. From germline, CDR1 is MNHEY and CDR2 SVGAGI. CDR3 nucleotide sequence: TGTGCCAGCAGGAAACAGGGGGGAGAGACCCAGTACTTC. Translating gives CASRKQGGETQYF.

A few counts support this clone. The rearrangement links TRBV5-6 to TRBJ1-3; 8 bases are a match to TRBD1. CDR1 SGHDT and CDR2 YYEEEE come from the germline V gene. The CDR3 runs 15 residues. Germline trimming cut 6 bases from V and 0 bases from J; bases unmatched to any gene: 5. CDR3 protein: CASTATGGSGNTIYF. In DNA form, the CDR3 reads TGTGCCAGCACGGCAACAGGGGGCTCTGGAAACACCATATATTTT.

Remarks on this clone: The sample holds other DNA sequences that translate to the same CDR3. The CDR3 loop is CASSETGHEQYF. CDR3 coding DNA: TGTGCCAGCAGCGAGACAGGCCACGAGCAGTACTTC. The chain links TRBV2 to TRBJ2-7, with D tentatively TRBD1 (6 bases). The germline V gene has CDR1 SNHLY and CDR2 FYNNEI. The germline V and J ends were trimmed by 6 bases and 5 bases, with 11 bases remaining between them. The CDR3 has 12 residues.